This TCR beta chain was captured in a study of human T cells and chemical hapten exposure. Study information: The use of 2% DPC on 2 cm by 2 cm of upper inner arm skin constituted sensitization. TCR yields differed between samples (mainly from small differences in pooled library volume).

Attachment of unique molecular identifiers to individual cDNA molecules was performed in the library. TCRdb reprocessed the RACE reads via MiXCR and lists one record per CDR3 protein. The sample lists some 64,000 distinct CDR3 sequences, 8% to 13% occurring once. This CDR3 spans 16 amino acids. Germline V gives CDR1 SGHVS, CDR2 FQNEAQ. As regards this clonotype: This may stem from a read error, because a much larger clone lies one nucleotide away.

Time point: patch test 3, about 24 weeks after DPC sensitization. Treatment described: therapeutic diphenylcyclopropenone sensitization with weekly scalp DPC. The receptor was derived from a woman aged 25 to 39 with alopecia areata. Some clones in this sample may be carry-over from other donors' samples. Sample: whole blood, taken in connection with sensitization to the hapten diphenylcyclopropenone (DPC). This sequence joins TRBV7-8 and TRBJ1-6, with D unclear. Here the CDR3 reads CVSSPTSGIRSSPLHF. In DNA, the CDR3 is TGTGTCAGCAGCCCTACTTCCGGGATCAGGAGTTCACCCCTCCACTTT.